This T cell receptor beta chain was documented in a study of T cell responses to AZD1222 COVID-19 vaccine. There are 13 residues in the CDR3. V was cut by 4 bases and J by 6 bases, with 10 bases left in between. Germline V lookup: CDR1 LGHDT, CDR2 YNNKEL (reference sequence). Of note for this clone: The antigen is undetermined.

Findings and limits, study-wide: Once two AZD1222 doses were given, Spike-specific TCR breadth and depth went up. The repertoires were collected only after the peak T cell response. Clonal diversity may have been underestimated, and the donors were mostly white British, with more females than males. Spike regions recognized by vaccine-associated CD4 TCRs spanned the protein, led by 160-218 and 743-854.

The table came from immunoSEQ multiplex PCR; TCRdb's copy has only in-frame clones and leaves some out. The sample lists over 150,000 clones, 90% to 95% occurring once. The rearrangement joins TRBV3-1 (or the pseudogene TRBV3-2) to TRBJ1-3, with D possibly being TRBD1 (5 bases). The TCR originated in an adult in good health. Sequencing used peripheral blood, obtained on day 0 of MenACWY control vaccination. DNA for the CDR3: TGTGCCAGCAGCCTATCGGACATAAACACCATATATTTT. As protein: CASSLSDINTIYF.